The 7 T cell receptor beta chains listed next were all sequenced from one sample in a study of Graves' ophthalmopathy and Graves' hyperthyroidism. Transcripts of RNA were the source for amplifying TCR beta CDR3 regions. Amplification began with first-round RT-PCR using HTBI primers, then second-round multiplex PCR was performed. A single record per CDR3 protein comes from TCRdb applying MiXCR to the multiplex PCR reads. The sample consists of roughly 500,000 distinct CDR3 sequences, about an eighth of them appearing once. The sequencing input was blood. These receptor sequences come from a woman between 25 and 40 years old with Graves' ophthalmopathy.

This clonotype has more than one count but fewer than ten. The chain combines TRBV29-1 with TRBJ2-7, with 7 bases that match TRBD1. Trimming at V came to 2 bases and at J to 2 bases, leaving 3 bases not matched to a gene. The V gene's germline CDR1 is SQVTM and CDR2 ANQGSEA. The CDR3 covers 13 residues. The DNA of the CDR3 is TGCAGCGTTGAACGACAGGGAACCTACGAGCAGTACTTC. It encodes CSVERQGTYEQYF.

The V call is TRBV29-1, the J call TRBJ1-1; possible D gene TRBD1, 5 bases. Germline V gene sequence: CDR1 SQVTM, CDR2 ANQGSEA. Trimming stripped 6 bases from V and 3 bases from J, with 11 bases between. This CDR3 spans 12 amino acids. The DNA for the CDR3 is TGCAGCGTCGCGGAGGGGTACACTGAAGCTTTCTTT. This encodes CSVAEGYTEAFF.

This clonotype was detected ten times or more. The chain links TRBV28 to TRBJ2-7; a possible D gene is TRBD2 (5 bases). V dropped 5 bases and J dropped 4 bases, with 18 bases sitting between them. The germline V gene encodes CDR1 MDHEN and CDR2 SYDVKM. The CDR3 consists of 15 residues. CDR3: CASSDQAGGSYEQYF. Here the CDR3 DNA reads TGTGCCAGCAGTGACCAGGCGGGCGGTTCGTACGAGCAGTACTTC.

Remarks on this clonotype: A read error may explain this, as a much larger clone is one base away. The CDR3 DNA follows: TGTGCCAGCAGTTTACTACGCGGGGGGGGGACTAAGAAGCAGTACTTC. This translates into CASSLLRGGGTKKQYF. V usage is TRBV27 and J usage is TRBJ2-7; TRBD2 aligns across 9 bases. V was pared by 2 bases and J by 8 bases, with 13 bases of the junction left unmatched. The CDR3 contains 16 residues. The germline V gene has CDR1 MNHEY and CDR2 SMNVEV (reference sequence).

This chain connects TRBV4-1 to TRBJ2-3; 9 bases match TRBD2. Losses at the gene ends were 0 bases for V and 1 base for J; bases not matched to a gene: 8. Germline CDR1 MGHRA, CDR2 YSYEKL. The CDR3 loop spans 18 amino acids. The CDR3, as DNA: TGCGCCAGCAGCCAAGACGTTCCACAGCGGGAGGGCACAGATACGCAGTATTTT. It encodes CASSQDVPQREGTDTQYF.

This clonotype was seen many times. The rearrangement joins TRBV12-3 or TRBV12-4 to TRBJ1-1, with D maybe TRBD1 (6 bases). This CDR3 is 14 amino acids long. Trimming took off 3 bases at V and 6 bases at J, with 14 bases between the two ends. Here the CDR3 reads CASSLGRGRAEAFF. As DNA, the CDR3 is TGTGCCAGCAGTTTGGGCAGGGGTCGGGCTGAAGCTTTCTTT.

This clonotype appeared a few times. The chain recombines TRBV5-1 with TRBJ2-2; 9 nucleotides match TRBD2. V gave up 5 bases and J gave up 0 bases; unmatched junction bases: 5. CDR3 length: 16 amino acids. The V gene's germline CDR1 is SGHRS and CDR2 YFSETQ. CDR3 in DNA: TGCGCCAGCAGAACTAGCGGGCCCTCGAACACCGGGGAGCTGTTTTTT. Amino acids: CASRTSGPSNTGELFF. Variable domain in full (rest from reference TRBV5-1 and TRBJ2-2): KAGVTQTPRYLIKTRGQQVTLSCSPISGHRSVSWYQQTPGQGLQFLFEYFSETQRNKGNFPGRFSGRQFSNSRSEMNVSTLELGDSALYLCASRTSGPSNTGELFFGEGSRLTVL.